This T cell receptor beta chain was recovered during a study of blood T cell repertoires in COVID-19. In the authors' methods: From reference gene primer amplification, estimates of nucleated cell counts were derived. Only in-frame clones appear in the TCRdb table, and some are missing; sequencing was by immunoSEQ multiplex PCR. V and J calls and clone size are as listed in that table; D and trimming were resolved from the DNA. This table has about 240,000 clones, nearly 95% appearing once. CDR1 and CDR2 (germline): MRHNA, SNTAGT. This CDR3 has 16 amino acids. The V and J ends lost 4 bases and 3 bases, in that order; junction bases with no gene match: 10. Patients in Seattle were enrolled during active infection, then followed longitudinally.

The clonotype originates from a man aged 25-40 years with COVID-19, enrolled during active disease. The specimen was peripheral blood. The genes are TRBV6-4 and TRBJ2-7; TRBD1 matches at 9 bases. The CDR3 loop is CASSGWDRERVYEQYF. CDR3 bases: TGTGCCAGCAGTGGTTGGGACAGGGAAAGGGTCTACGAGCAGTACTTC.